These 20 T cell receptor beta chains were all obtained from the same sample, sequenced in a study of blood T cell repertoires in COVID-19. Produced via immunoSEQ multiplex PCR; TCRdb's table is partial and in-frame only. The repertoire holds fewer than 350,000 clones, with around 85% as singletons. The sample taken for sequencing was PBMCs or T cells enriched from blood (not recorded which). Receptors originate from a woman between 45 and 60 years old who had recovered from COVID-19.

The V and J genes are TRBV15 and TRBJ2-7; D ambiguous. Trimming took off 8 bases at V and 4 bases at J, with 15 bases between the two ends. Germline-derived CDR1 and CDR2 are LNHNV and YYDKDF (reference sequence). The length of the CDR3 is 13 residues. The CDR3 spells CATATDPEYEQYF. DNA for the CDR3: TGTGCCACCGCGACGGATCCGGAGTACGAGCAGTACTTC.

The CDR3 protein is CASSTSPGLMDHEQYF. The CDR3 coding sequence is TGTGCCAGCAGCACGAGCCCGGGACTCATGGACCACGAGCAGTACTTC. The chain recombines TRBV5-6 with TRBJ2-7, with D maybe TRBD2 (6 bases). CDR3 size: 16 residues. The V end lost 4 bases, the J end lost 5 bases, and 22 bases lay between the germline ends. Germline V gene lookup returns CDR1 SGHDT and CDR2 YYEEEE. Complete variable domain (other parts from reference TRBV5-6 and TRBJ2-7): DAGVTQSPTHLIKTRGQQVTLRCSPKSGHDTVSWYQQALGQGPQFIFQYYEEEERQRGNFPDRFSGHQFPNYSSELNVNALLLGDSALYLCASSTSPGLMDHEQYFGPGTRLTVT.

This clone appeared a single time. The CDR3: CASSDPGKKLFF. The CDR3 DNA sequence: TGTGCCAGCAGTGATCCAGGGAAAAAACTGTTTTTT. The chain combines TRBV2 with TRBJ1-4; D might be TRBD1 (5 bases). The germline V gene has CDR1 SNHLY and CDR2 FYNNEI. Between the trimmed V and J ends, which lost 3 bases and 9 bases, there was a span of 8 bases. This CDR3 is built from 12 residues.

CDR3 sequence (DNA): TGCGCCAGCAGATCTAGCGGGGGTGGCAATGAGCAGTTCTTC. Its translation: CASRSSGGGNEQFF. The chain carries TRBV10-2 and TRBJ2-1; TRBD2 aligns across 10 bases. The ends lost 6 bases at V and 6 bases at J; junction bases unmatched: 5. The CDR3 sequence is 14 residues long. In germline, CDR1 is WSHSY, CDR2 SAAADI.

The rearrangement uses TRBV11-2 and TRBJ2-7; TRBD1 is a possible D gene (6 bases). This CDR3 is 14 amino acids long. Per germline, CDR1 SGHAT and CDR2 FQNNGV. V was cut by 5 bases and J by 2 bases, with 13 bases left in between. CDR3 DNA: TGTGCCAGCAGCACCCGGACAGTTACCTACGAGCAGTACTTC. This encodes CASSTRTVTYEQYF.

The rearrangement uses TRBV2 and TRBJ1-5; D gene unclear. Germline CDR1 SNHLY, CDR2 FYNNEI. Trimming stripped 3 bases from V and 0 bases from J, with 9 bases between. CDR3 size: 15 residues. For the CDR3, the DNA is TGTGCCAGCAGTGAGGGTGACACTAGCAATCAGCCCCAGCATTTT. Residues: CASSEGDTSNQPQHF. Looking up the rest from reference TRBV2 and TRBJ1-5 gives the full variable domain: EPEVTQTPSHQVTQMGQEVILRCVPISNHLYFYWYRQILGQKVEFLVSFYNNEISEKSEIFDDQFSVERPDGSNFTLKIRSTKLEDSAMYFCASSEGDTSNQPQHFGDGTRLSIL.

J is TRBJ2-1 and V is TRBV7-8, with 8 bases matching TRBD1. Germline CDR1 SGHVS, CDR2 FQNEAQ. V was clipped by 5 bases and J by 6 bases; unmatched bases: 12. This CDR3 is built from 16 residues. The CDR3 DNA sequence: TGTGCCAGCAGCCAGCATTGGACAGGGAAGTTCAATGAGCAGTTCTTC. It translates to CASSQHWTGKFNEQFF.

The chain recombines TRBV12-3 or TRBV12-4 with TRBJ1-2, with a weak D call TRBD1 (6 bases). CDR3 length: 13 residues. The V end was cut by 6 bases, the J end by 7 bases, with 15 bases between. In nucleotides, the CDR3 is TGTGCCAGCAGCCCACCGGGGGGGCTTGGCTACACCTTC. Translation: CASSPPGGLGYTF.

The V gene is TRBV4-1, the J gene TRBJ1-5; the match to TRBD1 covers 8 bases. The V segment lost 0 bases and the J segment 5 bases; nucleotides outside the gene matches: 6. The CDR3 totals 16 residues. The germline gives CDR1 MGHRA, CDR2 YSYEKL. Here the CDR3 reads CASSQEGQGAHQPQHF. Written as DNA, the CDR3 is TGCGCCAGCAGCCAAGAGGGGCAGGGGGCCCATCAGCCCCAGCATTTT.

The genes are TRBV9 and TRBJ1-1, with D perhaps matching TRBD1 (5 bases). CDR3 length equals 15 residues. Trimming stripped 0 bases from V and 5 bases from J, with 14 bases between. Germline CDR1 reads SGDLS; CDR2 reads YYNGEE. CDR3 sequence reads: CASSVGRGTGTEAFF. CDR3 nucleotides: TGTGCCAGCAGCGTAGGGCGGGGGACGGGGACTGAAGCTTTCTTT.

The genes are TRBV5-1 and TRBJ2-5, with 9 bases lining up with TRBD1. The V gene end was trimmed by 4 bases and the J gene end by 4 bases; junction bases not matched to a gene: 5. The length of the CDR3 is 14 residues. Germline V gene data show CDR1 as SGHRS and CDR2 as YFSETQ. The CDR3 loop is CASSPTGGTETQYF. The CDR3 coding sequence is TGCGCCAGCAGCCCAACAGGGGGCACAGAGACCCAGTACTTC.

In DNA form, the CDR3 reads TGTGCCACCAGCAGAGATCTAGGAGGGTACGAAGCTTTCTTT. The encoded protein is CATSRDLGGYEAFF. The rearrangement links TRBV15 to TRBJ1-1; D not certain. The CDR3 sequence is 14 residues long. Germline values: CDR1 LNHNV, CDR2 YYDKDF (reference sequence). V lost 0 bases, J lost 8 bases, and 13 bases lay in between.

V and J are TRBV11-2 and TRBJ1-1; 8 nucleotides align to TRBD1. The junction had 6 bases not matched to a gene; V was cut back by 5 bases and J by 4 bases. The germline V gene has CDR1 SGHAT and CDR2 FQNNGV. The length of the CDR3 is 14 residues. CDR3 sequence (DNA): TGTGCCAGCAGCCAGGACAGGGTAGGCACTGAAGCTTTCTTT. Residues: CASSQDRVGTEAFF.

As for this clone: Other DNA sequences of this sample code for an identical CDR3. The chain links TRBV30 to TRBJ1-2; no reliable D call. Germline V gene lookup returns CDR1 GTSNPN and CDR2 SVGIG (reference sequence). The CDR3 sequence is 10 residues long. V lost 3 bases, J lost 7 bases, and 6 bases lay in between. The CDR3: CAWRQVGYTF. CDR3 in DNA: TGTGCCTGGAGGCAGGTTGGCTACACCTTC.

The CDR3 loop is CASSLQGNNEKLFF. The CDR3 DNA is TGTGCCAGCAGTTTACAGGGGAATAATGAAAAACTGTTTTTT. V and J are TRBV27 and TRBJ1-4; perhaps TRBD1 as D (6 bases). The germline gives CDR1 MNHEY, CDR2 SMNVEV (reference sequence). The CDR3 runs to 14 residues. V shed 2 bases and J shed 4 bases, with 8 bases lying between them.

The CDR3 nucleotides read TGTGCCAGCAGTTACGAGGGGGACTATGGCTACACCTTC. This gives the protein CASSYEGDYGYTF. This chain connects TRBV6-5 to TRBJ1-2, with D perhaps TRBD1 (6 bases). Trimming removed 2 bases at V and 3 bases at J, with 7 bases between. Germline values: CDR1 MNHEY, CDR2 SVGAGI. The CDR3 extends over 13 amino acids.

The chain has TRBV28 and TRBJ2-1; 7 nucleotides agree with TRBD2. There are 15 residues in the CDR3. Germline lookup yields CDR1 MDHEN and CDR2 SYDVKM. Losses at the gene ends were 6 bases for V and 9 bases for J; bases not matched to a gene: 14. The chain's CDR3 is CASRNTPGTMGEQFF. DNA of the CDR3: TGTGCCAGCAGAAATACACCCGGGACTATGGGTGAGCAGTTCTTC.

J is TRBJ1-1 and V is TRBV30; D perhaps matches TRBD1 (6 bases). This CDR3 spans 13 amino acids. CDR1 and CDR2 from the germline V gene are GTSNPN and SVGIG (reference sequence). V was cut by 5 bases and J by 8 bases, with 18 bases left in between. CDR3 bases: TGTGCCTGGGACGCGGCAGGGGATATCGAAGCTTTCTTT. This encodes CAWDAAGDIEAFF. The variable domain in full, completed from reference TRBV30 and TRBJ1-1, reads SQTIHQWPATLVQPVGSPLSLECTVEGTSNPNLYWYRQAAGRGLQLLFYSVGIGQISSEVPQNLSASRPQDRQFILSSKKLLLSDSGFYLCAWDAAGDIEAFFGQGTRLTVV.

The genes are TRBV29-1 and TRBJ2-7, with TRBD2 as a possible D gene (5 bases). Germline V lookup: CDR1 SQVTM, CDR2 ANQGSEA. The germline V and J ends were trimmed by 3 bases and 4 bases, with 13 bases remaining between them. There are 13 residues in the CDR3. The CDR3 is CSVDLGGGYEQYF. The CDR3 DNA follows: TGCAGCGTTGACCTGGGTGGCGGGTACGAGCAGTACTTC.

The V call is TRBV28, the J call TRBJ1-2; unclear D gene. The CDR3 has 13 amino acids. V gave up 6 bases and J gave up 2 bases, with 10 bases separating them. In germline, CDR1 is MDHEN, CDR2 SYDVKM. CDR3 sequence (DNA): TGTGCCAGCAGCGTTTCTTTGAACTATGGCTACACCTTC. Encoded protein: CASSVSLNYGYTF.